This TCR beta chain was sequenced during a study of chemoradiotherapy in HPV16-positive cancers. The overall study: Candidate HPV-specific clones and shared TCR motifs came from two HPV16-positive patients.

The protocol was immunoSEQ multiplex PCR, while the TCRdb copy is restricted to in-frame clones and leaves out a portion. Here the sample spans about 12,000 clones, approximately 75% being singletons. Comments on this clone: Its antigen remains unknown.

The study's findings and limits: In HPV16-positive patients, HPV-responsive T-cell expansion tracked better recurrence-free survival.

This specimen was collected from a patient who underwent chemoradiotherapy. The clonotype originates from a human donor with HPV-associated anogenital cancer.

CDR3: CASSDEPTTTDTQYF. CDR3 bases: TGTGCCAGCAGTGACGAACCGACTACCACAGATACGCAGTATTTT. The rearrangement links TRBV6-4 to TRBJ2-3; the D gene is possibly TRBD2 (5 bases). CDR1 and CDR2 from the germline V gene are MRHNA and SNTAGT. The length of the CDR3 is 15 residues. Trimming took off 2 bases at V and 2 bases at J, with 11 bases between the two ends.